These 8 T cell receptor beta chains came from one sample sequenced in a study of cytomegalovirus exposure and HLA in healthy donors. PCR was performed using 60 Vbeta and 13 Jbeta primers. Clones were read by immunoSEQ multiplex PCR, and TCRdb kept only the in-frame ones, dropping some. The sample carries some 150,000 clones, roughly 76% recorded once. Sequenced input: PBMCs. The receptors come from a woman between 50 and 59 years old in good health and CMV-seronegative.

CDR3 bases: TGCGCCAGCAGCCCGGGACTAGCGGGAGTGTACCAAGAGACCCAGTACTTC. Protein: CASSPGLAGVYQETQYF. The chain combines TRBV5-1 with TRBJ2-5, with 14 bases matching TRBD2. V trimming: 4 bases; J trimming: 0 bases; junction bases outside the gene matches: 5. CDR3 size: 17 residues. Germline V gives CDR1 SGHRS, CDR2 YFSETQ.

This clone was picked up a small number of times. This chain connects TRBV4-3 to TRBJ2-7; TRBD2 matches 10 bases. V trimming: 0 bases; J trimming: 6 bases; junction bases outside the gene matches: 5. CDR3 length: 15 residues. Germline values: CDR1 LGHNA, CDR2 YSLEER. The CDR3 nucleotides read TGCGCCAGCAGCCAAGACAAGGGACTAGCGTTCGAGCAGTACTTC. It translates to CASSQDKGLAFEQYF.

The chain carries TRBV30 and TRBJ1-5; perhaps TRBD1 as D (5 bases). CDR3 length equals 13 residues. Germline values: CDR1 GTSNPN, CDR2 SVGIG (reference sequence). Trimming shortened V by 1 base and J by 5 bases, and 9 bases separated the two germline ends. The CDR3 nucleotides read TGTGCCTGGAGTGGGGGGGTAGATCAGCCCCAGCATTTT. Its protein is CAWSGGVDQPQHF.

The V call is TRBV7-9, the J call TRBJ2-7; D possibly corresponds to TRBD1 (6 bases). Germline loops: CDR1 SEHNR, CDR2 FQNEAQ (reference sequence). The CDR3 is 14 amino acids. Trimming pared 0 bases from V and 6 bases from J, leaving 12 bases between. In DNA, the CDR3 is TGTGCCAGCAGCTTAGCGACAGGCTGGGGCGAGCAGTACTTC. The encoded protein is CASSLATGWGEQYF.

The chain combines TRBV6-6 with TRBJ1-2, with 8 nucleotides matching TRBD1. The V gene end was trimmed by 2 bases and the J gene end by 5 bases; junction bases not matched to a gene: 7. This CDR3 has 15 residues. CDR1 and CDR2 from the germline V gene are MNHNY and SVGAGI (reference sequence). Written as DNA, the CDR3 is TGTGCCAGCAGTTACGCGGACAGGGTAGTATATGGCTACACCTTC. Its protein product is CASSYADRVVYGYTF.

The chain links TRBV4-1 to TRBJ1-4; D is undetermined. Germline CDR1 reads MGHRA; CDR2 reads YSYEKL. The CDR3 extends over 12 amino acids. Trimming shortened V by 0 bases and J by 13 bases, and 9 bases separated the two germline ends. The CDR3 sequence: CASSQDGEGLFF. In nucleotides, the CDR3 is TGCGCCAGCAGCCAAGATGGGGAGGGACTGTTTTTT.

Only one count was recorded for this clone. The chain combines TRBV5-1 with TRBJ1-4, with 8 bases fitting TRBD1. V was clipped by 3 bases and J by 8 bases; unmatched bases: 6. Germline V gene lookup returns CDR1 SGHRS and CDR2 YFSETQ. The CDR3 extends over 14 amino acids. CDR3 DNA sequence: TGCGCCAGCAGCTCCCAGGGGGCCTGGGAAAAACTGTTTTTT. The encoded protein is CASSSQGAWEKLFF.

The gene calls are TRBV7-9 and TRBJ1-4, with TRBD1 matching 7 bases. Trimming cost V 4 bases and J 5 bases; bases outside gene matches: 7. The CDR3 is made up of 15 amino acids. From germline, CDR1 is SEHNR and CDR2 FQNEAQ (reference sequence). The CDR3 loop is CASSSGTVANEKLFF. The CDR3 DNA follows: TGTGCCAGCAGCTCCGGGACAGTCGCGAATGAAAAACTGTTTTTT.